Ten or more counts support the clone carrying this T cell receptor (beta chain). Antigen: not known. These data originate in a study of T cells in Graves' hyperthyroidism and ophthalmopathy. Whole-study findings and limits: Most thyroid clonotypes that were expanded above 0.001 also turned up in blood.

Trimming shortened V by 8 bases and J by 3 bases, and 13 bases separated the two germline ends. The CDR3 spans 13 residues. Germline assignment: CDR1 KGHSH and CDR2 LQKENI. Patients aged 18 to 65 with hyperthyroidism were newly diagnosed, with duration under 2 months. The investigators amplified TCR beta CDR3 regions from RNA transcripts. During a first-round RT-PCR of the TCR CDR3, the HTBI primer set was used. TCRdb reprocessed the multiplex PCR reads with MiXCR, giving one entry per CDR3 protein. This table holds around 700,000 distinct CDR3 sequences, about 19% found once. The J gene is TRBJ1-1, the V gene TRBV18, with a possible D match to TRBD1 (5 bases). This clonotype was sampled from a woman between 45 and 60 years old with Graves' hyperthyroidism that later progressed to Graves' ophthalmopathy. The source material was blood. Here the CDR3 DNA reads TGTGCCAGCGACCAGGGTTCGGACACTGAAGCTTTCTTT. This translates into CASDQGSDTEAFF.